This T cell receptor (beta chain) was sequenced during a study of T-cell reconstitution after alpha-beta-depleted transplantation in children. The CDR3 spans 18 residues. The V gene end was trimmed by 0 bases and the J gene end by 6 bases; junction bases not matched to a gene: 13. Germline CDR1 WSHSY, CDR2 SAAADI. Library preparation (for TCRbeta) was performed with unique molecular identifiers. A single record per CDR3 protein comes from TCRdb applying MiXCR to the PCR reads. Of fewer than 120,000 distinct CDR3 sequences in the sample, under 13% were seen once. The sample holds many counts of this clonotype.

This specimen consisted of PBMCs from the stem cell graft donor, obtained from the stem cell graft. This chain links TRBV10-2 with TRBJ1-2; 10 positions match TRBD1. The source is a human donor who donated a stem cell graft to a child with acute lymphoblastic leukemia. CDR3: CASSESGTGAANGDGYTF. CDR3 sequence (DNA): TGCGCCAGCAGTGAGTCTGGGACAGGGGCCGCAAATGGTGATGGCTACACCTTC.